This is a list of T cell receptor beta chains from one sample in a study of OX40 agonist ivuxolimab in advanced cancers. Using immunoSEQ multiplex PCR, the repertoire was profiled, and TCRdb retains in-frame clones only, with some absent. The sample consists of fewer than 85,000 clones, approximately 82% of them appearing once. The sample here was CD4+ or CD8+ T cells sorted from blood, taken in a trial of the OX40 agonist ivuxolimab. Receptor source: an adult with an advanced solid tumor such as melanoma, head and neck, liver or kidney cancer. The CDR3 runs from the conserved cysteine through the conserved F or W. Fields, in order: clone size, V gene, J gene, D gene, CDR3 protein, CDR3 DNA. The D gene is left open where the match is weak. Clone sizes are given selectively: once, few, many, or a class where the clone is expanded.

NA	TRBV27	TRBJ2-7	TRBD1	CASSLGTGGVSYEQYF	TGTGCCAGCAGTTTAGGGACAGGGGGGGTCTCCTACGAGCAGTACTTC
NA	TRBV7-2	TRBJ2-7	NA	CASSPTQVMGEQYF	TGTGCCAGCAGCCCTACCCAGGTTATGGGCGAGCAGTACTTC
NA	TRBV7-3	TRBJ2-7	TRBD2	CASRWTSGGLREQYF	TGTGCCAGCAGGTGGACTAGCGGGGGCCTCCGCGAGCAGTACTTC
NA	TRBV7-9	TRBJ1-1	NA	CASSGDGNTEAFF	TGTGCCAGCAGCGGGGACGGGAACACTGAAGCTTTCTTT
NA	TRBV10-3	TRBJ1-3	TRBD1	CAIIDGTAGNTIYF	TGTGCCATCATTGACGGGACAGCTGGAAACACCATATATTTT
NA	TRBV5-4	TRBJ2-2	NA	CASSQVTSGTGELFF	TGTGCCAGCAGCCAAGTGACTAGTGGAACCGGGGAGCTGTTTTTT
NA	TRBV7-8	TRBJ2-5	TRBD2	CASSLSTRGETQYF	TGTGCCAGCAGCTTATCCACGCGGGGGGAGACCCAGTACTTC
NA	TRBV12-5	TRBJ2-2	TRBD2	CASGSTSGGNTGELFF	TGTGCTAGTGGTTCAACTAGCGGGGGGAACACCGGGGAGCTGTTTTTT
NA	TRBV9	TRBJ2-2	NA	CASSVELGPRGIGELFF	TGTGCCAGCAGCGTAGAATTAGGGCCTAGGGGTATTGGGGAGCTGTTTTTT
NA	TRBV12-1	TRBJ1-1	NA	CASSFTLTNTEAFF	TGTGCCAGCAGCTTTACCCTGACGAACACTGAAGCTTTCTTT
NA	TRBV7-9	TRBJ1-2	NA	CASSLGHDGYTF	TGTGCCAGCAGCTTAGGCCACGATGGCTACACCTTC
NA	TRBV9	TRBJ1-2	NA	CASSVLVGGYTF	TGTGCCAGCAGCGTATTAGTGGGTGGCTACACCTTC
once	TRBV4-3	TRBJ2-6	NA	CASSQDRLVSGANVLTF	TGCGCCAGCAGCCAAGATCGTTTGGTCTCTGGGGCCAACGTCCTGACTTTC
NA	TRBV23-1	TRBJ1-6	NA	CASSQGAPLHF	TGCGCCAGCAGTCAGGGCGCACCCCTCCACTTT
NA	TRBV7-2	TRBJ2-1	NA	CASSGRGLGNNEQFF	TGTGCCAGCAGCGGTAGGGGTTTAGGGAACAATGAGCAGTTCTTC
NA	TRBV20-1	TRBJ2-1	NA	CSGQPAHEQFF	TGCAGTGGGCAGCCGGCTCATGAGCAGTTCTTC
once	TRBV7-2	TRBJ1-2	TRBD1	CASSLASGGSNYGYTF	TGTGCCAGCAGCTTGGCCTCAGGGGGATCTAACTATGGCTACACCTTC
NA	TRBV11-2	TRBJ1-5	TRBD1	CASSWTGGESQHF	TGTGCCAGCAGTTGGACAGGGGGCGAGTCCCAGCATTTT
NA	TRBV30	TRBJ2-5	NA	CAWSGGQETQYF	TGTGCCTGGAGCGGCGGCCAAGAGACCCAGTACTTC
NA	TRBV7-8	TRBJ2-1	TRBD2	CASSSGLAGVTTANEQFF	TGTGCCAGCAGCTCCGGACTAGCGGGGGTCACCACCGCCAATGAGCAGTTCTTC
NA	TRBV6-1	TRBJ1-5	NA	CASSEFLGPQHF	TGTGCCAGCAGCGAATTCCTGGGGCCCCAGCATTTT
NA	TRBV7-2	TRBJ2-7	TRBD1	CASSPGQASYEQYF	TGTGCCAGCAGCCCGGGACAGGCTTCCTACGAGCAGTACTTC
NA	TRBV7-2	TRBJ1-1	NA	CASSPQMNTEAFF	TGTGCCAGCAGCCCTCAGATGAACACTGAAGCTTTCTTT
few	TRBV6-1	TRBJ2-1	TRBD1	CATRTGQGDVDEQFF	TGTGCCACCAGGACCGGACAGGGTGATGTCGATGAGCAGTTCTTC
NA	TRBV27	TRBJ2-7	NA	CASSLLQGRTEQYF	TGTGCCAGCAGTTTACTACAGGGCCGGACCGAGCAGTACTTC
NA	TRBV9	TRBJ1-4	NA	CASSVGTGTNEKLFF	TGTGCCAGCAGCGTAGGGACGGGAACTAATGAAAAACTGTTTTTT
few	TRBV7-2	TRBJ1-5	NA	CASSYTVNQPQHF	TGTGCCAGCAGCTACACCGTCAATCAGCCCCAGCATTTT
NA	TRBV6-5	TRBJ2-1	NA	CASSYLAGPGNEQFF	TGTGCCAGCAGTTATTTGGCAGGGCCCGGCAATGAGCAGTTCTTC
NA	TRBV11-1	TRBJ1-6	NA	CASSSGRGLVLHF	TGTGCCAGCAGCAGCGGACGGGGGCTTGTCCTCCACTTT
NA	TRBV18	TRBJ2-2	NA	CASSPSANTGELFF	TGTGCCAGCTCACCCTCAGCGAACACCGGGGAGCTGTTTTTT
NA	TRBV27	TRBJ1-2	TRBD1	CASSRQGNYGYTF	TGTGCCAGCAGCCGACAGGGAAACTATGGCTACACCTTC
NA	TRBV5-6	TRBJ1-2	NA	CASTSFNRYGYTF	TGTGCCAGCACCTCTTTCAATCGCTATGGCTACACCTTC